This TCR beta chain was documented in a study of T cell responses to AZD1222 COVID-19 vaccine. The CDR3 extends over 17 amino acids. The assay was immunoSEQ multiplex PCR, and TCRdb's table has in-frame clones only and misses some. The profile shows tens of thousands of clones, approximately 80% of them singletons. The sequenced sample was peripheral blood, obtained on day 0 of AZD1222 vaccination. The TCR was taken from an adult in good health. The chain carries TRBV1 and TRBJ1-6. TRBV1 is a pseudogene. The CDR3 DNA reads TGCACCAGCAGCCAAGAAGGGCGGAGCTCCTATAATTCACCCCTCCACTTT. The encoded protein is CTSSQEGRSSYNSPLHF.